Shown below are 14 T cell receptor beta chains from a single sample sequenced in a study of T cell responses to AZD1222 COVID-19 vaccine. Assay: immunoSEQ multiplex PCR; the TCRdb copy retains only in-frame clones and omits some. The sample lists 90,000 to 120,000 clones; 86% were seen once. The specimen comprised peripheral blood, sampled on day 0 of AZD1222 vaccination. These receptors were taken from an adult in good health.

The chain links TRBV28 to TRBJ2-7; 9 positions match TRBD1. This CDR3 comprises 15 residues. V shed 3 bases, J shed 1 base, and the junction held 4 bases outside the gene matches. CDR1 and CDR2 from the germline V gene are MDHEN and SYDVKM. This CDR3 reads CASSFGGTGSYEQYF. The CDR3 region has the DNA TGTGCCAGCAGTTTTGGCGGGACAGGGTCCTACGAGCAGTACTTC.

This clone was picked up a small number of times. V and J are TRBV3-1 (or the pseudogene TRBV3-2) and TRBJ2-1; TRBD2 might be the D (6 bases). V lost 3 bases, J lost 4 bases, and 10 bases lay in between. Germline V CDR1 and CDR2: LGHDT, YNNKEL (reference sequence). The CDR3 length is 14 residues. The CDR3 nucleotides are TGTGCCAGCAGCCAGGGGGGTCCTTACAATGAGCAGTTCTTC. Residues: CASSQGGPYNEQFF.

This chain uses TRBV5-8 with TRBJ1-4; no reliable D call. Germline V lookup: CDR1 SGHTS, CDR2 YDEGEE. The CDR3 has 14 residues. Trimming removed 4 bases at V and 7 bases at J, with 14 bases between. CDR3 in amino acids: CASSPRPSPEKLFF. CDR3 in DNA: TGTGCCAGCAGCCCGCGGCCCTCTCCTGAAAAACTGTTTTTT.

This chain connects TRBV5-4 to TRBJ2-1, with a possible D match to TRBD1 (6 bases). Germline V CDR1 and CDR2: SGHNT, YYREEE (reference sequence). The CDR3 runs to 13 residues. Trimming removed 4 bases at V and 6 bases at J, with 11 bases between. CDR3 DNA: TGTGCCAGCAGCACCAACAGGGTCAATGAGCAGTTCTTC. It encodes CASSTNRVNEQFF.

The chain is built from TRBV6-5 and TRBJ2-7, with TRBD2 matching over 12 bases. Germline CDR1 reads MNHEY; CDR2 reads SVGAGI. Losses at the gene ends were 6 bases for V and 0 bases for J; bases not matched to a gene: 3. The CDR3 extends over 15 amino acids. The CDR3 reads CASRVGLAGSYEQYF. The CDR3 bases are TGTGCCAGCAGGGTGGGACTAGCGGGCTCCTACGAGCAGTACTTC.

This sequence joins TRBV19 and TRBJ1-5; 10 bases align to TRBD1. Looked up from germline, CDR1 is LNHDA and CDR2 is SQIVND (reference sequence). There are 15 residues in the CDR3. V gave up 8 bases and J gave up 0 bases; unmatched junction bases: 4. CDR3 in amino acids: CASGDRGYSNQPQHF. CDR3 nucleotides: TGTGCCAGTGGGGACAGGGGTTATAGCAATCAGCCCCAGCATTTT.

This clone is a singleton in its sample. The chain recombines TRBV5-4 with TRBJ2-1; 9 bases are a match to TRBD1. CDR1 and CDR2 (germline): SGHNT, YYREEE (reference sequence). CDR3 length: 13 amino acids. Trimming cost V 4 bases and J 9 bases; bases outside gene matches: 5. CDR3 sequence (DNA): TGTGCCAGCAGCCCGAGGACAGGGGTTGAGCAGTTCTTC. Protein sequence: CASSPRTGVEQFF.

This clone was observed a single time. At the DNA level, this CDR3 is encoded by other sequences in the same sample as well. This sequence joins TRBV5-4 and TRBJ1-1; 9 bases agree with TRBD1. CDR3 length equals 15 residues. Germline lookup yields CDR1 SGHNT and CDR2 YYREEE (reference sequence). V was clipped by 5 bases and J by 5 bases; unmatched bases: 10. DNA for the CDR3: TGTGCCAGCAGACGAATCACAGGGGGCGGTACTGAAGCTTTCTTT. It yields the protein CASRRITGGGTEAFF.

This clone was seen just once. The V call is TRBV2, the J call TRBJ2-2; no reliable D call. Germline V lookup: CDR1 SNHLY, CDR2 FYNNEI. V was pared by 6 bases and J by 4 bases, with 9 bases between. This CDR3 contains 13 residues. The CDR3 DNA reads as TGTGCCAGCAGCCAGACTTTCACCGGGGAGCTGTTTTTT. Its translation is CASSQTFTGELFF.

CDR3 amino acids: CASSTSRVSEKLFF. The CDR3 nucleotides are TGTGCCAGTAGTACCTCCAGGGTTAGTGAAAAACTGTTTTTT. The rearrangement joins TRBV19 to TRBJ1-4, with a weak D call TRBD1 (5 bases). Germline CDR1 LNHDA, CDR2 SQIVND (reference sequence). Trimming pared 4 bases from V and 7 bases from J, leaving 13 bases between. The CDR3 sequence is 14 residues long.

This chain joins TRBV2 and TRBJ2-3, with D perhaps given as TRBD1 or TRBD2 (6 bases each). This CDR3 has 15 residues. Germline V gives CDR1 SNHLY, CDR2 FYNNEI. V lost 11 bases to trimming and J lost 2 bases, with 20 bases between them. For the CDR3, the DNA is TGTGCCGGAGCCTCTAGGAGGGGGGTCACAGATACGCAGTATTTT. It yields the protein CAGASRRGVTDTQYF.

The chain joins TRBV29-1 to TRBJ1-4; possibly TRBD1 for D (6 bases). Germline lookup yields CDR1 SQVTM and CDR2 ANQGSEA. V was trimmed by 6 bases and J by 8 bases, leaving 13 bases between them. This CDR3 comprises 12 residues. CDR3 residues: CSVQGRGEKLFF. The CDR3 nucleotides are TGCAGCGTCCAGGGAAGGGGGGAAAAACTGTTTTTT.

The CDR3 bases are TGCAGCGTACGACAGGATAATGAAAAACTGTTTTTT. The encoded protein is CSVRQDNEKLFF. V gene TRBV29-1 combines with J gene TRBJ1-4, with a tentative D call TRBD1 (6 bases). V was trimmed by 6 bases and J by 4 bases, leaving 9 bases between them. CDR3 length: 12 amino acids. CDR1 and CDR2 from the germline V gene are SQVTM and ANQGSEA.

The rearrangement links TRBV9 to TRBJ2-1, with 9 bases that match TRBD2. Per the germline V gene, CDR1 is SGDLS and CDR2 is YYNGEE. V lost 3 bases, J lost 8 bases, and 12 bases stayed unmatched. The CDR3 is 16 amino acids. The CDR3 DNA sequence: TGTGCCAGCAGCGACATAGCGGGGGCTAATGTGGATGAGCAGTTCTTC. Protein product: CASSDIAGANVDEQFF.